This T cell receptor beta chain emerged from a study of cytomegalovirus exposure and HLA in healthy donors. Comments on this clone: Its antigen remains unidentified. Its ends do not fully match the called genes, so a read error is possible.

Germline V lookup: CDR1 MNHEY, CDR2 SVGAGI. The CDR3 is made up of 15 amino acids. Whole-study results and caveats: One cluster of highly shared sequence variants probably arose as a sequencing artifact. TCR beta chain V- and J-gene trimming was linked, in a later analysis, to a missense variant in DCLRE1C. HLA alleles were associated with 16,000 or so TCR beta sequences in a later analysis at 0.05 false discovery rate. A reported reduction in N-insertions relative to the roughly 610-donor mean was seen in an Asian-associated ancestry cluster in a later analysis.

The study ran its PCR with 60 Vbeta and 13 Jbeta primers. Profiled with immunoSEQ multiplex PCR; TCRdb holds only in-frame clones, not every one. Of about 190,000 clones in the sample, 77% were seen once. This TCR was sampled from a woman aged 30 to 39 in good health and CMV-seropositive. Material: PBMCs. The gene calls are TRBV6-5 and TRBJ2-7; maybe TRBD2 (6 bases). Here the CDR3 DNA reads TGTGCCAGCAGTTACCACGGAGGGGAAATGTACGAACAGTACTTC. It is translated as CASSYHGGEMYEQYF.